This TCR beta chain was identified during a study of T-cell memory formation after mild COVID-19. Study observations and caveats: Some responding clones appeared in pre-infection memory, suggesting cross-reactive memory joined.

Each CDR3 protein is one row after TCRdb ran MiXCR on the 5' RACE reads. The sample records some 120,000 distinct CDR3 sequences, about 17% being singletons. This clonotype occurred many times. Antigen: not known. This CDR3 is built from 14 residues. Trimming stripped 1 base from V and 4 bases from J, with 10 bases between. Germline lookup yields CDR1 SGHTA and CDR2 FQGNSA. The chain joins TRBV7-2 to TRBJ1-2, with D unclear. The specimen sequenced was PBMCs or a T cell subset sorted from them (not recorded which). The sequence was obtained from a man aged 18 to 29 who had mild COVID-19 (a few samples of this study predate the infection). Cell type and time point are not known. Here the CDR3 DNA reads TGTGCCAGCAGCTTAGGTGGCAGGTTCTATGGCTACACCTTC. Translation gives CASSLGGRFYGYTF.